Each of the 5 T cell receptor beta chains below was sequenced from the same sample in a study of cytotoxic CD8 clonotypes in ibrutinib-treated CLL. Assay: immunoSEQ multiplex PCR; the TCRdb copy retains only in-frame clones and omits some. The profile shows about 130,000 clones, around 84% of them singletons. Here the sequenced sample was PBMCs, taken after 24 months of ibrutinib treatment. These receptors were obtained from a human donor with chronic lymphocytic leukemia.

The chain carries TRBV5-1 and TRBJ2-7; the D is unclear. The CDR3 loop spans 14 amino acids. Trimming removed 3 bases at V and 6 bases at J, with 16 bases between. In germline, CDR1 is SGHRS, CDR2 YFSETQ. The CDR3 DNA reads as TGCGCCAGCAGCTCTAATCCCGACTTGTCCGAGCAGTACTTC. It translates to CASSSNPDLSEQYF.

The J gene is TRBJ1-2, the V gene TRBV6-5; no reliable D call. Germline CDR1 and CDR2: MNHEY and SVGAGI. V lost 0 bases, J lost 8 bases, and 19 bases lay in between. The CDR3 has 16 residues. The CDR3 DNA follows: TGTGCCAGCAGTTACTCCCAAAGGGCCGTCGTGGGGGGCTACACCTTC. Translation gives CASSYSQRAVVGGYTF.

V usage is TRBV18 and J usage is TRBJ1-1; D might be TRBD1 (6 bases). This CDR3 has 15 amino acids. Germline assignment: CDR1 KGHSH and CDR2 LQKENI. V lost 6 bases and J 1 base, leaving 15 bases between the germline ends. The CDR3 spells CASSQVGATNTEAFF. Here the CDR3 DNA reads TGTGCCAGCTCGCAGGTGGGGGCAACGAACACTGAAGCTTTCTTT. The whole variable domain, remainder taken from reference TRBV18 and TRBJ1-1, is NAGVMQNPRHLVRRRGQEARLRCSPMKGHSHVYWYRQLPEEGLKFMVYLQKENIIDESGMPKERFSAEFPKEGPSILRIQQVVRGDSAAYFCASSQVGATNTEAFFGQGTRLTVV.

This clone was observed a single time. This rearrangement joins TRBV28 to TRBJ1-6, with D perhaps matching TRBD1 (5 bases). Per the germline V gene, CDR1 is MDHEN and CDR2 is SYDVKM. This CDR3 is 14 amino acids long. V was shortened by 4 bases and J by 8 bases, with 12 bases between the two germline ends. Here the CDR3 reads CASSSRDLDSPLHF. The CDR3 DNA reads as TGTGCCAGCAGTTCTCGGGACCTTGATTCACCCCTCCACTTT.

The rearrangement joins TRBV7-3 to TRBJ1-1; 7 positions agree with TRBD1. The ends lost 5 bases at V and 4 bases at J; junction bases unmatched: 4. This CDR3 region has 13 residues. Germline loops: CDR1 SGHTA, CDR2 FQGTGA. The CDR3 DNA follows: TGTGCCAGCAGCGAGTCAGGGGGCACTGAAGCTTTCTTT. Its protein product is CASSESGGTEAFF.